The source of this T cell receptor beta chain is a study of blood T cell repertoires in COVID-19. Turning to the study itself: Donors in the United States, Italy and Spain gave samples during acute or convalescent COVID-19. Sample material is recorded as cDNA or gDNA derived from T cells, B-cell-depleted T cells, or PBMCs.

CDR1 is LNHDA, CDR2 SQIVND, per germline (reference sequence). This CDR3 region has 13 residues. Trimming at V came to 6 bases and at J to 11 bases, leaving 12 bases not matched to a gene. In the original workflow: Nucleated cell number was recorded as an estimate derived from reference gene primer amplification. Assay: immunoSEQ multiplex PCR; the TCRdb copy retains only in-frame clones and omits some. The V and J calls and clone size were taken over from that table, and D and trimming were inferred from the DNA. The data contain about 73,000 clones, approximately 88% of them singletons. The TCR sequence derives from a man at least 80 years old with active or convalescent COVID-19. Sequencing was carried out using peripheral blood. This chain connects TRBV19 to TRBJ1-1; 7 nucleotides align to TRBD1. For the CDR3, the DNA is TGTGCCAGTAGGATAACCGGGACAGAGAGGGCTTTCTTT. It codes for CASRITGTERAFF. The full variable domain, in which reference TRBV19 and TRBJ1-1 provide the parts outside the CDR3, is DGGITQSPKYLFRKEGQNVTLSCEQNLNHDAMYWYRQDPGQGLRLIYYSQIVNDFQKGDIAEGYSVSREKKESFPLTVTSAQKNPTAFYLCASRITGTERAFFGQGTRLTVV.